Shown below are 5 T cell receptor beta chains from a single sample sequenced in a study of T cell repertoires in cytomegalovirus infection. TCRdb passed the reads through MiXCR, listing each CDR3 protein once. Here the sample spans approximately 250,000 distinct CDR3 sequences, 6% to 8% being singletons. Specimen: PBMCs. These receptors all stem from a human donor in good health (CMV status not recorded). Some clones in this sample may be carry-over from other donors' samples.

This clonotype was picked up a small number of times. The CDR3 here is CASTGGGTEAFF. CDR3 coding DNA: TGTGCCAGCACAGGGGGGGGGACTGAAGCTTTCTTT. This chain joins TRBV2 and TRBJ1-1, with 7 bases identical to TRBD1. This CDR3 comprises 12 residues. V was clipped by 7 bases and J by 5 bases; unmatched bases: 4. Germline V gene sequence: CDR1 SNHLY, CDR2 FYNNEI.

Ten or more counts support this clonotype. This chain uses TRBV7-2 with TRBJ1-5; D might be TRBD1 (6 bases). The length of the CDR3 is 14 residues. Looked up from germline, CDR1 is SGHTA and CDR2 is FQGNSA. Trimming pared 3 bases from V and 3 bases from J, leaving 9 bases between. Here the CDR3 reads CASSFAGANQPQHF. Written as DNA, the CDR3 is TGTGCCAGCAGCTTTGCAGGGGCCAATCAGCCCCAGCATTTT.

At least ten counts were recorded for this clonotype. This chain uses TRBV12-3 or TRBV12-4 with TRBJ1-5; 8 bases match TRBD1. The J segment lost 5 bases and the V segment lost 5 bases, leaving 11 bases of the junction unmatched. The CDR3 length is 16 residues. CDR3 DNA: TGTGCCAGCAGTCGCGGACAGGGAGTTGTCGATCAGCCCCAGCATTTT. Its translation: CASSRGQGVVDQPQHF.

This clonotype was seen at least ten times. The chain joins TRBV7-2 to TRBJ2-2; D not certain. Trimming cost V 5 bases and J 4 bases, with 8 bases left between them. Germline assignment: CDR1 SGHTA and CDR2 FQGNSA. The length of the CDR3 is 13 residues. In DNA form, the CDR3 reads TGTGCCAGCAGCCTGTCAGTCACCGGGGAGCTGTTTTTT. This gives the protein CASSLSVTGELFF.

The chain couples TRBV20-1 to TRBJ1-4; TRBD1 might be the D (5 bases). The ends were cut back, 3 bases at V and 6 bases at J, with 8 bases in the middle. In germline, CDR1 is DFQATT, CDR2 SNEGSKA (reference sequence). This CDR3 is 12 amino acids long. The CDR3 reads CSARGGYEKLFF. In DNA, the CDR3 is TGCAGTGCTAGGGGGGGATATGAAAAACTGTTTTTT.